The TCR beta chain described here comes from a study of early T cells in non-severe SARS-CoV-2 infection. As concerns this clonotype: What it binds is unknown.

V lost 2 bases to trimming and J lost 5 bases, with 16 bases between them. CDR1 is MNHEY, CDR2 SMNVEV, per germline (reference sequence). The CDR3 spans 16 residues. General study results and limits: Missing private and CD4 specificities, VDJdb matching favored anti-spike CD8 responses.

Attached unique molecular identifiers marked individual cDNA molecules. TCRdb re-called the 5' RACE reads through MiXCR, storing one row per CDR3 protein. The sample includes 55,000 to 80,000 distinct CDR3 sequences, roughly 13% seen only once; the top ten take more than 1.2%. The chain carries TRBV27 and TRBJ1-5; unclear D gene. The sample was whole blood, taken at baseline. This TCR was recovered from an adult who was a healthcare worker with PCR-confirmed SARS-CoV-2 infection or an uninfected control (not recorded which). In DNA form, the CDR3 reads TGTGCCAGCAGTTTAAGGGCGCAAACCTTGCATCAGCCCCAGCATTTT. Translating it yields CASSLRAQTLHQPQHF.